The source of this T cell receptor beta chain is a study of blood T cells in healthy people across ages. Study observations and caveats: Among long-lived donors, naive CD4+ cells were more numerous and diversity higher than in aged donors.

The authors isolated at least 6 million PBMCs per sample. V was clipped by 1 base and J by 4 bases, with 11 bases between them. This CDR3 has 15 amino acids. The use of a sample-barcoded 5' primer and a J-beta primer mix characterized a second PCR of roughly 6 to 11 cycles. Tags on each cDNA molecule came from a template-switch adaptor with 12 random nucleotides. TCRdb redid the calling of the 5' RACE reads with MiXCR, one entry per CDR3 protein. The sample contains roughly 500,000 distinct CDR3 sequences, roughly 29% of which appear only once. As for this clonotype: No antigen is known for it.

The TCR sequence derives from a woman in her 70s in good health. Sequenced sample: blood. The rearrangement links TRBV12-3 or TRBV12-4 to TRBJ2-1; TRBD1 is a possible D gene (6 bases). The CDR3 coding sequence is TGTGCCAGCAGTTTAGACAGGGCCGCTTACAATGAGCAGTTCTTC. Protein product: CASSLDRAAYNEQFF.